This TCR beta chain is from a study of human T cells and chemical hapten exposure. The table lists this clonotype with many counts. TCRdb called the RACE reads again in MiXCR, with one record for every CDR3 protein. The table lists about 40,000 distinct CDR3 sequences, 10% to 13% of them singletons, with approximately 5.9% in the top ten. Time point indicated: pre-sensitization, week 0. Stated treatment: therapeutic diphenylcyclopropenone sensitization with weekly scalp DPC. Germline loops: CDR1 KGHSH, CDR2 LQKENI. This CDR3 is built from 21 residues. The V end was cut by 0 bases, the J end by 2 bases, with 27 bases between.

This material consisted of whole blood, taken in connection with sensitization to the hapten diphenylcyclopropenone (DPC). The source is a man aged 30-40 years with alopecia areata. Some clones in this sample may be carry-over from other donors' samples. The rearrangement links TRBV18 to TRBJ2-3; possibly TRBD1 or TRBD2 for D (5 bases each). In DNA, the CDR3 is TGTGCCAGCTCACCACCGATGGGGACCGATGGGCGATCAACTCACACAGATACGCAGTATTTT. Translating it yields CASSPPMGTDGRSTHTDTQYF.